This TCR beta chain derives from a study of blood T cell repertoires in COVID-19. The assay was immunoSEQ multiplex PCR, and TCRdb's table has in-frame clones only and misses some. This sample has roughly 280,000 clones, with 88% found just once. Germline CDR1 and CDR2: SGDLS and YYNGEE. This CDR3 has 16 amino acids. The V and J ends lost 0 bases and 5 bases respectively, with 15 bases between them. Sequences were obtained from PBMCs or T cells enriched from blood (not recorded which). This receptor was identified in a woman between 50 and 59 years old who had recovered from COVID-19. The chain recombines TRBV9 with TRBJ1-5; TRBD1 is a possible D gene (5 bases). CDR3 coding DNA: TGTGCCAGCAGCGTAGGATGGGGGGGAGGGGATCAGCCCCAGCATTTT. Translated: CASSVGWGGGDQPQHF.